A single sample is the source of the 6 T cell receptor beta chains below, sequenced in a study of T cells in Graves' hyperthyroidism and ophthalmopathy (dated by TCRdb to the late 2010s). Libraries were constructed by multiplex PCR. Sequenced on an Illumina HiSeq 2000. The TCR beta CDR3 regions were amplified from the RNA transcripts. For the first round of RT-PCR on the TCR CDR3, the HTBI primer set was used together with the Qiagen OneStep RT-PCR kit. In TCRdb, the public reads were trimmed at Q25 with fastp and aligned with MiXCR, with productive beta chains retained. One record per CDR3 amino acid sequence lists the most common genes and DNA. This sample gives about half a million distinct CDR3 sequences in total; just under 20% of them show up just once. 47% of the sample is in the top ten clones. The sample taken for sequencing was blood. These receptors came from a man aged 35-49 years with Graves' ophthalmopathy.

This clonotype was seen a handful of times. This chain links TRBV5-6 with TRBJ1-2; no clear D. The germline V gene encodes CDR1 SGHDT and CDR2 YYEEEE. Trimming removed 0 bases from V and 0 bases from J, with 12 bases in between. The CDR3 consists of 16 residues. The CDR3 here is CASSLVGFGANYGYTF. As DNA, the CDR3 is TGTGCCAGCAGCTTGGTGGGTTTCGGAGCTAACTATGGCTACACCTTC.

The chain combines TRBV29-1 with TRBJ2-3; 9 bases fit TRBD1. The CDR3 spans 14 residues. V lost 0 bases and J lost 7; bases outside the gene matches: 5. CDR1 and CDR2 (germline): SQVTM, ANQGSEA. CDR3 loop: CSVEDPQGANTQYF. In DNA, the CDR3 is TGCAGCGTTGAAGACCCACAGGGGGCGAATACGCAGTATTTT.

The chain is built from TRBV5-1 and TRBJ2-7; maybe TRBD2 (6 bases). Germline CDR1 is SGHRS and CDR2 is YFSETQ. The CDR3 totals 15 residues. V lost 5 bases and J 3 bases, leaving 18 bases between the germline ends. The CDR3 region is CASSYRLGVIYEQYF. The DNA of the CDR3 is TGCGCCAGCAGTTACCGACTAGGGGTTATCTACGAGCAGTACTTC. The full variable domain, its missing parts supplied by reference TRBV5-1 and TRBJ2-7, is KAGVTQTPRYLIKTRGQQVTLSCSPISGHRSVSWYQQTPGQGLQFLFEYFSETQRNKGNFPGRFSGRQFSNSRSEMNVSTLELGDSALYLCASSYRLGVIYEQYFGPGTRLTVT.

In this sample, this clonotype turned up many times. This chain uses TRBV7-2 with TRBJ2-5; D not certain. Germline lookup yields CDR1 SGHTA and CDR2 FQGNSA. This CDR3 comprises 14 residues. Trimming pared 1 base from V and 2 bases from J, leaving 8 bases between. Here the CDR3 reads CASSLGSLQETQYF. The CDR3 DNA sequence: TGTGCCAGCAGCTTAGGCTCCCTACAAGAGACCCAGTACTTC.

This clonotype was detected only a few times. In nucleotides, the CDR3 is TGCAGTGCTAGGATCACCCCGGGCACAGATACGCAGTATTTT. Translated: CSARITPGTDTQYF. The V call is TRBV20-1, the J call TRBJ2-3, with unresolved D. The CDR3 sequence is 14 residues long. Germline loops: CDR1 DFQATT, CDR2 SNEGSKA (reference sequence). Trimming took off 3 bases at V and 1 base at J, with 11 bases between the two ends.

A few counts support this clonotype. V and J are TRBV27 and TRBJ2-7; D might be TRBD2 (6 bases). Germline CDR1 and CDR2: MNHEY and SMNVEV (reference sequence). The CDR3 has 11 amino acids. V lost 8 bases and J 4 bases, leaving 9 bases between the germline ends. CDR3 DNA sequence: TGTGCCAGCCGTCGGGGGTACGAGCAGTACTTC. It translates to CASRRGYEQYF.